The 3 T cell receptor beta chains below were found in one sample sequenced in a study of T cells in narcolepsy. The table came from immunoSEQ multiplex PCR; TCRdb's copy has only in-frame clones and leaves some out. There are approximately 24,000 clones in the sample; 70% to 85% occur only once, and roughly 0.76% lies in the top ten. The sample comprised CD45RA- memory CD4+ T cells from PBMCs. These receptors originate from a human donor with narcolepsy.

The chain joins TRBV5-4 to TRBJ2-3; 7 nucleotides line up with TRBD1. V lost 0 bases and J lost 2; bases outside the gene matches: 9. The germline CDR1 and CDR2 sequences are SGHNT and YYREEE (reference sequence). The CDR3 has 17 residues. The CDR3 nucleotides read TGTGCCAGCAGCTTGGAAGCGAGGGGGCCTGTCACAGATACGCAGTATTTT. It translates to CASSLEARGPVTDTQYF.

Points on this clone: The same CDR3 arises from other DNA sequences in this sample as well. This chain joins TRBV5-1 and TRBJ1-1; D unresolved. Trimming took 0 bases from V and 1 from J, leaving 7 bases between them. Germline CDR1 is SGHRS and CDR2 is YFSETQ. This CDR3 spans 14 amino acids. The CDR3: CASSLGGKNTEAFF. Written as DNA, the CDR3 is TGCGCCAGCAGCTTGGGGGGAAAGAACACTGAAGCTTTCTTT.

The chain has TRBV19 and TRBJ2-1; 11 bases match TRBD1. Germline assignment: CDR1 LNHDA and CDR2 SQIVND (reference sequence). This CDR3 is 14 amino acids long. The V segment lost 6 bases and the J segment 8 bases; nucleotides outside the gene matches: 6. The DNA for the CDR3 is TGTGCCAGTAGCCGGGACAGGGGGACAGATGAGCAGTTCTTC. As protein: CASSRDRGTDEQFF.